The sequence of this T cell receptor (beta chain) was determined in a study of shared clonotypes between healthy human individuals. At the level of the study: Used for every donor were three CD4 naive, three CD4 memory, two CD8 naive and one CD8 memory plate.

Authors' processing steps: ImmunoSEQ output held junction-only sequences without quality scores, so filtering differed. Data came from immunoSEQ multiplex PCR; TCRdb stores just in-frame clones and leaves some out. V and J calls and clone size are as listed in that table; D and trimming were resolved from the DNA. The sample has approximately 1,000,000 clones; more than 75% are singletons. Germline V lookup: CDR1 GTSNPN, CDR2 SVGIG (reference sequence). The CDR3 runs to 12 residues. The chain couples TRBV30 to TRBJ2-5; a possible D gene is TRBD2 (5 bases). The J call may not be correct, given that the DNA end is closer to TRBJ2-7. The sample taken for sequencing was memory CD4+ T cells from PBMCs. Regarding subset: CD45RA-negative fraction. The source of this sequence is a man between 18 and 35 years old in good health. Some clones in this sample may be carry-over from other donors' samples. This CDR3 is CAWREEGYEQYF. Here the CDR3 DNA reads TGTGCCTGGAGGGAGGAAGGTTACGAGCAGTACTTC.